Presented here are 20 T cell receptor beta chains from one specimen sequenced in a study of T-cell reconstitution after alpha-beta-depleted transplantation in children. Library preparation (for TCRbeta) was performed with unique molecular identifiers. From the PCR reads, TCRdb called clonotypes with MiXCR, one entry per CDR3 protein. The table lists about 150,000 distinct CDR3 sequences, approximately 10% of them singletons. The sequencing here drew on PBMCs, taken before TCRalphabeta/CD19-depleted stem cell transplant. Every receptor here comes from a boy aged 2-15 years with acute myeloid leukemia, due to receive a stem cell transplant.

This clonotype appeared many times. This chain's CDR3 is CSAMTGQSIAAYEQFF. CDR3 bases: TGCAGTGCTATGACGGGACAGTCTATTGCGGCATATGAGCAGTTCTTC. The V call is TRBV20-1, the J call TRBJ2-1, with 7 positions matching TRBD1. The ends lost 4 bases at V and 8 bases at J; junction bases unmatched: 17. CDR1 and CDR2 (germline): DFQATT, SNEGSKA (reference sequence). There are 16 residues in the CDR3.

The chain recombines TRBV6-1 with TRBJ1-6, with 7 bases identical to TRBD1. The CDR3 loop spans 17 amino acids. Germline CDR1 is MNHNS and CDR2 is SASEGT. V shed 6 bases and J 0 bases; nucleotides not matched to a gene: 8. CDR3 coding DNA: TGTGCCAGCAGGAGGGGACAGAGTGGCTCCTATAATTCACCCCTCCACTTT. Protein: CASRRGQSGSYNSPLHF.

This clonotype was counted many times. The rearrangement links TRBV5-1 to TRBJ1-2; 7 positions agree with TRBD1. The CDR3 is 16 residues long. Losses at the gene ends were 3 bases for V and 4 bases for J; bases not matched to a gene: 12. Germline CDR1 is SGHRS and CDR2 is YFSETQ. CDR3 coding DNA: TGCGCCAGCAGCTGGCGGAGGGACAGTGGGACCTATGGCTACACCTTC. Translating gives CASSWRRDSGTYGYTF.

This clonotype was counted many times. V is TRBV7-2 and J is TRBJ2-7, with 12 bases matching TRBD2. CDR3 size: 15 residues. Trimming at V came to 5 bases and at J to 2 bases, leaving 4 bases not matched to a gene. Germline V lookup: CDR1 SGHTA, CDR2 FQGNSA. CDR3 sequence (DNA): TGTGCCAGCAGCCTTGGACTAGCGGGACCCTACGAGCAGTACTTC. Protein: CASSLGLAGPYEQYF.

This clonotype was detected many times. The chain couples TRBV20-1 to TRBJ1-6, with 10 bases aligning to TRBD1. The CDR3 runs to 17 residues. CDR1 and CDR2 (germline): DFQATT, SNEGSKA (reference sequence). J was trimmed by 5 bases and V by 0 bases; bases with no gene match: 7. This chain's CDR3 is CSARDVGTGADNSPLHF. CDR3 coding DNA: TGCAGTGCTAGAGACGTGGGGACAGGGGCGGATAATTCACCCCTCCACTTT.

In this sample, this clonotype turned up many times. The chain employs TRBV20-1 and TRBJ2-3; no definite D call. This CDR3 comprises 15 residues. The germline V gene has CDR1 DFQATT and CDR2 SNEGSKA (reference sequence). The germline V and J ends were trimmed by 1 base and 5 bases, with 16 bases remaining between them. The CDR3 reads CSARGRKAWRDTQYF. The CDR3 bases are TGCAGTGCTAGAGGGCGGAAGGCCTGGAGAGATACGCAGTATTTT.

In this sample, this clonotype turned up many times. The chain employs TRBV27 and TRBJ2-1; D remains unclear. CDR3 length equals 14 residues. The germline gives CDR1 MNHEY, CDR2 SMNVEV (reference sequence). V dropped 4 bases and J dropped 0 bases, with 7 bases sitting between them. The CDR3 region is CASSSLSSYNEQFF. The CDR3, as DNA: TGTGCCAGCAGTTCCCTAAGCTCCTACAATGAGCAGTTCTTC.

Ten or more counts support this clonotype. The V call is TRBV5-5, the J call TRBJ2-7, with D maybe TRBD2 (5 bases). CDR1 SGHKS and CDR2 YYEKEE come from the germline V gene (reference sequence). CDR3 size: 13 residues. V lost 4 bases and J 4 bases, leaving 12 bases between the germline ends. CDR3 DNA sequence: TGTGCCAGCAGCCTCGGAGGTCCATACGAGCAGTACGTC. Its translation: CASSLGGPYEQYV.

This clonotype was detected a few times. CDR3 DNA: TGTGCCATCAGGGCGACTAGGTCTAAAGGAGATACGCAGTATTTT. This sequence encodes CAIRATRSKGDTQYF. V is TRBV10-3 and J is TRBJ2-3, with a tentative D call TRBD2 (6 bases). Per the germline V gene, CDR1 is ENHRY and CDR2 is SYGVKD. The germline V and J ends were trimmed by 6 bases and 5 bases, with 18 bases remaining between them. CDR3 length equals 15 residues.

In this sample, this clonotype turned up many times. V and J are TRBV20-1 and TRBJ1-5, with 8 bases that match TRBD1. The CDR3 has 18 residues. J was trimmed by 4 bases and V by 5 bases; bases with no gene match: 19. Per the germline V gene, CDR1 is DFQATT and CDR2 is SNEGSKA (reference sequence). CDR3 sequence: CSAGRPGGGGDFNQPQHF. DNA of the CDR3: TGCAGTGCTGGGAGACCAGGGGGCGGAGGGGATTTTAATCAGCCCCAGCATTTT.

In this sample, this clonotype turned up many times. The chain couples TRBV5-1 to TRBJ1-1; D is ambiguous. The CDR3 extends over 11 amino acids. Trimming shortened V by 0 bases and J by 8 bases, and 5 bases separated the two germline ends. CDR1 and CDR2 from the germline V gene are SGHRS and YFSETQ. The CDR3: CASSLAGEAFF. The CDR3 bases are TGCGCCAGCAGCTTGGCCGGGGAAGCTTTCTTT.

This clonotype was observed at least ten times. The rearrangement joins TRBV20-1 to TRBJ1-5; D is undetermined. This CDR3 region has 15 residues. V lost 4 bases to trimming and J lost 4 bases, with 17 bases between them. Germline values: CDR1 DFQATT, CDR2 SNEGSKA (reference sequence). The CDR3 coding sequence is TGCAGTGCTACAGTCCCGGGGATTCAGAATCAGCCCCAGCATTTT. Its translation: CSATVPGIQNQPQHF.

The sample holds many counts of this clonotype. This chain joins TRBV7-9 and TRBJ1-1, with D possibly TRBD1 on 5 matching bases. Trimming took off 2 bases at V and 3 bases at J, with 16 bases between the two ends. Germline values: CDR1 SEHNR, CDR2 FQNEAQ (reference sequence). This CDR3 is built from 16 residues. The CDR3 DNA sequence: TGTGCCAGCAGCTTACTCCGGCAGGGAGGAGACACTGAAGCTTTCTTT. This encodes CASSLLRQGGDTEAFF.

In this sample, this clonotype turned up many times. The chain has TRBV7-2 and TRBJ1-2; D is undetermined. Trimming took off 1 base at V and 5 bases at J, with 14 bases between the two ends. CDR1 is SGHTA and CDR2 is FQGNSA in the germline V gene. The CDR3 is made up of 15 amino acids. For the CDR3, the DNA is TGTGCCAGCAGCTTAGATGTCGGGCAGTTATATGGCTACACCTTC. As protein: CASSLDVGQLYGYTF.

This clonotype was found many times. V gene TRBV28 combines with J gene TRBJ1-3; tentatively, D is TRBD1 (5 bases). The CDR3 has 14 residues. Looked up from germline, CDR1 is MDHEN and CDR2 is SYDVKM. V gave up 3 bases and J gave up 4 bases, with 10 bases separating them. CDR3 DNA: TGTGCCAGCAGTTTCGAGACAGAGGGAAACACCATATATTTT. It translates to CASSFETEGNTIYF.

This clonotype has a count of ten or more. The CDR3 bases are TGTGCCAGCAGCCCGTCGGGGGGCACTGAAGCTTTCTTT. Translation gives CASSPSGGTEAFF. The chain couples TRBV5-4 to TRBJ1-1; a possible D gene is TRBD1 (5 bases). CDR3 size: 13 residues. Between the trimmed V and J ends, which lost 4 bases and 4 bases, there was a span of 11 bases. CDR1 SGHNT and CDR2 YYREEE come from the germline V gene (reference sequence). The full variable domain, with the rest looked up from reference TRBV5-4 and TRBJ1-1, is ETGVTQSPTHLIKTRGQQVTLRCSSQSGHNTVSWYQQALGQGPQFIFQYYREEENGRGNFPPRFSGLQFPNYSSELNVNALELDDSALYLCASSPSGGTEAFFGQGTRLTVV.

This clonotype has a count of ten or more. The chain recombines TRBV6-4 with TRBJ2-3, with 13 nucleotides matching TRBD2. CDR3 length equals 16 residues. Germline V gene sequence: CDR1 MRHNA, CDR2 SNTAGT. V trimming: 6 bases; J trimming: 5 bases; junction bases outside the gene matches: 8. The CDR3 bases are TGTGCCAGCAGCCGGACTAGCGGGAGTTATGGAGATACGCAGTATTTT. This gives the protein CASSRTSGSYGDTQYF.

This clonotype was seen ten or more times. The gene calls are TRBV28 and TRBJ2-5, with 7 nucleotides matching TRBD1. Germline CDR1 MDHEN, CDR2 SYDVKM. This CDR3 region has 12 residues. V was clipped by 5 bases and J by 7 bases; unmatched bases: 4. In DNA, the CDR3 is TGTGCCAGCAGTGATTGGACAGGGACCCAGTACTTC. Its translation: CASSDWTGTQYF. The variable domain in full, with the rest retrieved from reference TRBV28 and TRBJ2-5, is DVKVTQSSRYLVKRTGEKVFLECVQDMDHENMFWYRQDPGLGLRLIYFSYDVKMKEKGDIPEGYSVSREKKERFSLILESASTNQTSMYLCASSDWTGTQYFGPGTRLLVL.

Ten or more counts support this clonotype. V gene TRBV12-5 combines with J gene TRBJ2-1; 8 positions agree with TRBD2. The trim removed 6 bases at V and 1 base at J, leaving 5 bases unmatched. This CDR3 has 15 residues. Germline values: CDR1 LGHNT, CDR2 FRNRAP. The CDR3, as DNA: TGTGCTAGTGGCCGGGGGGGCCAATCCTACAATGAGCAGTTCTTC. Protein sequence: CASGRGGQSYNEQFF.

This clonotype was observed a single time. Given a much more abundant clone one base away, this may be a read error. The genes are TRBV20-1 and TRBJ2-5; D is undetermined. Germline CDR1 DFQATT, CDR2 SNEGSKA (reference sequence). This CDR3 region has 15 residues. Trimming removed 5 bases from V and 2 bases from J, with 18 bases in between. This chain's CDR3 is CSAASPRLTQETQYF. The CDR3, as DNA: TGCAGTGCTGCTTCACCGAGACTCACACAAGAGACCCAGTACTTC.